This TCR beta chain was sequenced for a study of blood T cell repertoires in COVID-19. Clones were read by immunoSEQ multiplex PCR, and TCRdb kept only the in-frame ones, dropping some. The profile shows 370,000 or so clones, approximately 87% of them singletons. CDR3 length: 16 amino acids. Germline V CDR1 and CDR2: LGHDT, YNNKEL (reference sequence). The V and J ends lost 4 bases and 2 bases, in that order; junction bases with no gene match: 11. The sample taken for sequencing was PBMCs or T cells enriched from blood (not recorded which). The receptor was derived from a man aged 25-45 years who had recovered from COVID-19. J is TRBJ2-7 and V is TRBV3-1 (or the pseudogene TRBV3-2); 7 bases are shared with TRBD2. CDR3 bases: TGTGCCAGCAGCCTTAGATGGCTAGCGGCACCCTACGAGCAGTACTTC. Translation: CASSLRWLAAPYEQYF.